This TCR beta chain was sequenced in a study of blood T cell repertoires in COVID-19. In the original analysis: Amplification with reference gene primers provided the estimates of nucleated cell counts. Some clones are missing from TCRdb's copy, which holds only in-frame ones; the method was immunoSEQ multiplex PCR. Clonal size and the V and J genes are those of that table, whereas D and trimming came from the DNA. The top ten clones hold over 4% of a sample with about 320,000 clones, under 90% of them seen once. CDR1 is MNHEY, CDR2 SVGAGI, per germline. V shed 4 bases, J shed 4 bases, and the junction held 10 bases outside the gene matches. The CDR3 runs 16 residues.

The sequence was collected from a man aged 55 to 70 who had recovered from COVID-19. V gene TRBV6-5 combines with J gene TRBJ2-1; TRBD2 matches 7 bases. The specimen sequenced was PBMCs or T cells enriched from blood (not recorded which). The CDR3 region is CASSSFGGGPYNEQFF. The DNA for the CDR3 is TGTGCCAGCAGTTCGTTCGGGGGAGGGCCTTACAATGAGCAGTTCTTC.